One TCR beta chain is described in this entry. The antigen remains unidentified. This specimen belongs to a study of human T cells and chemical hapten exposure. Study as a whole: Skin on the upper inner arm, roughly 2 cm by roughly 2 cm in size, was sensitized with 2% DPC. Each week of the roughly 24-week study, patients had diphenylcyclopropenone applied to the scalp.

Study results and limitations: Sensitization with DPC brought no change to TCRs above 1 in 1000 in frequency.

Using its own MiXCR run on the RACE reads, TCRdb lists one record per CDR3 protein. Of 95,000 to 150,000 distinct CDR3 sequences in the sample, 13% are singletons; the top ten hold about 3%. The CDR3 covers 11 residues. V was clipped by 7 bases and J by 2 bases, with 6 bases between them. CDR1 and CDR2 from the germline V gene are DFQATT and SNEGSKA (reference sequence). The time point denotes: pre-sensitization, week 0. Stated treatment: therapeutic diphenylcyclopropenone sensitization with weekly scalp DPC. The gene calls are TRBV20-1 and TRBJ2-1, with D unresolved. Sequencing used whole blood, obtained in connection with sensitization to the hapten diphenylcyclopropenone (DPC). This TCR was recovered from a woman under 30 with alopecia areata. Some clones in this sample may be carry-over from other donors' samples. The CDR3: CSVTAYNEQFF. DNA for the CDR3: TGCAGTGTCACAGCCTACAATGAGCAGTTCTTC.